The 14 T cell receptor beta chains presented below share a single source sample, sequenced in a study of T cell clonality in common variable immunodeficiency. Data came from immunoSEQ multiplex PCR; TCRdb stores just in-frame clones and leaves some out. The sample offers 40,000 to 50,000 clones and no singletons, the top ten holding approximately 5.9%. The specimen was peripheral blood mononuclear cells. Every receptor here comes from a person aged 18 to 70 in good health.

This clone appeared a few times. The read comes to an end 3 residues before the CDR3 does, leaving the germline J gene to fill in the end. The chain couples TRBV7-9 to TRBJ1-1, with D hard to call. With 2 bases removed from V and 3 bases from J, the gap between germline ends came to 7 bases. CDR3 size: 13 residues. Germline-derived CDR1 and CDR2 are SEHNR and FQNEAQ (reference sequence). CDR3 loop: CASSLLIDTEAFF. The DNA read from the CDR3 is TGTGCCAGCAGCTTACTTATCGACACTGAA.

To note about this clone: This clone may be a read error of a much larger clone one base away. The CDR3 spells CASILGVGTTRTDTQYF. CDR3 DNA (partial): TGTGCCAGCATCTTAGGGGTAGGGACTACACGCACAGATACG. This rearrangement joins TRBV7-6 to TRBJ2-3; TRBD2 agrees at 7 bases. Coverage ceases 3 residues before the CDR3 finishes, and the germline J gene fills in the end. This CDR3 region has 17 residues. In germline, CDR1 is SGHVS, CDR2 FNYEAQ.

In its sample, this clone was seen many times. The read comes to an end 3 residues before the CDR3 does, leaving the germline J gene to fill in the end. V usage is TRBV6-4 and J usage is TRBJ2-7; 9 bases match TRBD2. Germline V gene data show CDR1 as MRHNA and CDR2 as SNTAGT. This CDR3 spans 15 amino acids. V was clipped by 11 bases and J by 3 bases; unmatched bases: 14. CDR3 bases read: TGTGCCCCAAACGAAGGGCGGGGGGGCCGCTACGAG. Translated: CAPNEGRGGRYE. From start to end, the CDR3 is CAPNEGRGGRYEQYF.

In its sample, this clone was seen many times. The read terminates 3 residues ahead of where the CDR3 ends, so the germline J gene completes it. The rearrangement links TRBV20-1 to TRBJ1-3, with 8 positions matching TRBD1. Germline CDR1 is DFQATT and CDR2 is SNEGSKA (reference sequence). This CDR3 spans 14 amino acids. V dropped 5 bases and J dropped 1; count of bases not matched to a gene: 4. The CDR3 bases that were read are TGCAGTGCTTCTGACAGGGGATCTGGAAACACC. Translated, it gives CSASDRGSGNT. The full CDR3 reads CSASDRGSGNTIYF.

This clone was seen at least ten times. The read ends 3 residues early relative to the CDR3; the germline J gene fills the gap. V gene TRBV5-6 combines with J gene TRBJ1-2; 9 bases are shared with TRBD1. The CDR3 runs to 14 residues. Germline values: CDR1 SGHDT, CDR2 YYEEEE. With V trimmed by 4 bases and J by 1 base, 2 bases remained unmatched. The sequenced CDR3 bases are TGTGCCAGCAGCCCGGGACAGGGTAACTATGGC. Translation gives CASSPGQGNYG. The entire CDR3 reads CASSPGQGNYGYTF. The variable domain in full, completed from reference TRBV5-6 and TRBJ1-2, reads DAGVTQSPTHLIKTRGQQVTLRCSPKSGHDTVSWYQQALGQGPQFIFQYYEEEERQRGNFPDRFSGHQFPNYSSELNVNALLLGDSALYLCASSPGQGNYGYTFGSGTRLTVV.

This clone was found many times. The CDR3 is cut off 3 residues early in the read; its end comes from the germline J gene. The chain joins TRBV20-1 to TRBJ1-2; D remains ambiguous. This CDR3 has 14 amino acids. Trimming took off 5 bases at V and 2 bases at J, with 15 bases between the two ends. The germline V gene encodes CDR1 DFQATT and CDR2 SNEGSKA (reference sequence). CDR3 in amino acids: CSAAQVRGNYGYTF. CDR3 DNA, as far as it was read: TGCAGTGCTGCCCAAGTTAGAGGGAACTATGGC.

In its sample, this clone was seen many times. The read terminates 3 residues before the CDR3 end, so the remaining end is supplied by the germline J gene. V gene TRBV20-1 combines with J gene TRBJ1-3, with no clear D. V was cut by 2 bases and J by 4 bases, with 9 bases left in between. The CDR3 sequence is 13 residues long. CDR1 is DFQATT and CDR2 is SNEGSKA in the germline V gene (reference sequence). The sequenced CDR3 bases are TGCAGTGCTAGAACGGGTTCAGGAAACACC. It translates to CSARTGSGNT. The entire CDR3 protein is CSARTGSGNTIYF.

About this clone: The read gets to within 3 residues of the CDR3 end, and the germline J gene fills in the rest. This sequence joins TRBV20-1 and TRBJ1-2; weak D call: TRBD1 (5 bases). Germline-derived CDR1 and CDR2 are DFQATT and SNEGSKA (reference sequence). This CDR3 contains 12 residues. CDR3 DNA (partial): TGCAGTGCTAGAGATGAGCCGGGGGAC. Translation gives CSARDEPGD. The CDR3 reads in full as CSARDEPGDYTF.

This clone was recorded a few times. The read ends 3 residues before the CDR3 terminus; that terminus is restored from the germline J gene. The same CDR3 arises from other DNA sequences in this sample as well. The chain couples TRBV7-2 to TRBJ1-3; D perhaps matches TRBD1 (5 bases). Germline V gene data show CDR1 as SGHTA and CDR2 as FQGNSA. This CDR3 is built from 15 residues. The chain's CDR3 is CASKVGGSAGNTIYF. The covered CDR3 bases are TGTGCGTCTAAGGTCGGGGGTTCGGCAGGAAACACC.

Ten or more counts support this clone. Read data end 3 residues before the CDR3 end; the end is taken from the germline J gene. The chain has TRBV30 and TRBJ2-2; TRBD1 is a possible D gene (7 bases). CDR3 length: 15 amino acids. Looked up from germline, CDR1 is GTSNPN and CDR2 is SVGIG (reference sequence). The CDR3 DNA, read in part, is TGTGCCTGGACGGGGGACAGCAGACATAATGAAAAG. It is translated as CAWTGDSRHNEK. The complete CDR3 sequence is CAWTGDSRHNEKLFF.

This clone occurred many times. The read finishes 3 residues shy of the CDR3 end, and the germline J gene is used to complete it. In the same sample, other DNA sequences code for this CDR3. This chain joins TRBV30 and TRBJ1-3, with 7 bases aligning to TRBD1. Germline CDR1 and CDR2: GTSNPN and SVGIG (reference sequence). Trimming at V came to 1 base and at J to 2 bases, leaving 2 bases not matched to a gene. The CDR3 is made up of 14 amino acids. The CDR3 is CAWSEGATGNTIYF. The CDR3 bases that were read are TGTGCCTGGAGTGAGGGGGCTACTGGAAACACC.

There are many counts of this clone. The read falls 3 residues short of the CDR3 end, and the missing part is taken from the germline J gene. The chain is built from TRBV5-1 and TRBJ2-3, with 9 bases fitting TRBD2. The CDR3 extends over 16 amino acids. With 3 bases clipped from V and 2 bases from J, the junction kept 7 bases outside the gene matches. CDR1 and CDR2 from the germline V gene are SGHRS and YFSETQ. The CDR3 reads CASSSGASGATDTQYF. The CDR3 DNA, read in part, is TGCGCCAGCAGCTCCGGGGCTAGCGGGGCCACAGATACG.

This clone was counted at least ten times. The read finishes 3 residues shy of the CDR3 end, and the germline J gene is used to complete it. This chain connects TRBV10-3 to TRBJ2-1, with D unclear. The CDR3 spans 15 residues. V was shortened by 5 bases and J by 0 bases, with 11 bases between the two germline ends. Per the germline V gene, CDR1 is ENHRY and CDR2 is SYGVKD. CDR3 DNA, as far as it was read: TGTGCCATCAGTCCCATTGGCAGCTCCTACAATGAG. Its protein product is CAISPIGSSYNE. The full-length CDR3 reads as CAISPIGSSYNEQFF.

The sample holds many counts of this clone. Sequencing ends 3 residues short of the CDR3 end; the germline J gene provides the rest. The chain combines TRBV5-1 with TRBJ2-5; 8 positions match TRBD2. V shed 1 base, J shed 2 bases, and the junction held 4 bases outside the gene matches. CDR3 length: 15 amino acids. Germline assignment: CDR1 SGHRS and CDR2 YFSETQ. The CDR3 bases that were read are TGCGCCAGCAGCTTGAGAAGCGGGGGACAAGAGACC. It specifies CASSLRSGGQET. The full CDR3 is CASSLRSGGQETQYF.